One sample yielded the 28 T cell receptor beta chains listed below, sequenced in a study of graft-versus-host responses after intestinal transplantation. Assay: immunoSEQ multiplex PCR; the TCRdb copy retains only in-frame clones and omits some. This sample has under 25,000 clones; around 86% occur once, and the top ten carry just under 9.5%. This material consisted of PBMCs, taken just over 230 days after intestinal transplant. The receptors come from a human patient who received an intestinal transplant, so some T cells may come from the graft donor.

The rearrangement uses TRBV7-2 and TRBJ2-3; D perhaps matches TRBD1 (5 bases). The CDR3 is made up of 15 amino acids. V gave up 0 bases and J gave up 5 bases, with 12 bases separating them. CDR1 is SGHTA and CDR2 is FQGNSA in the germline V gene. In DNA form, the CDR3 reads TGTGCCAGCAGCTTAGCGGTCAGGGCAGGAGATACGCAGTATTTT. It translates to CASSLAVRAGDTQYF.

This clone was observed a few times. This sequence joins TRBV19 and TRBJ1-4, with TRBD1 matching over 7 bases. Unmatched junction bases numbered 9, after V lost 4 bases and J lost 7 bases. CDR3 length: 15 amino acids. CDR1 and CDR2 (germline): LNHDA, SQIVND (reference sequence). The DNA of the CDR3 is TGTGCCAGTAGTAAGCTACAGGGGCCGGGTGAAAAACTGTTTTTT. This sequence encodes CASSKLQGPGEKLFF.

This sequence joins TRBV2 and TRBJ2-7; a possible D gene is TRBD2 (5 bases). Looked up from germline, CDR1 is SNHLY and CDR2 is FYNNEI. This CDR3 has 12 amino acids. The V and J ends lost 9 bases and 0 bases respectively, with 9 bases between them. This CDR3 is CARGDNSYEQYF. In DNA, the CDR3 is TGTGCCAGGGGAGATAACTCCTACGAGCAGTACTTC. The variable domain in full, with the rest retrieved from reference TRBV2 and TRBJ2-7, is EPEVTQTPSHQVTQMGQEVILRCVPISNHLYFYWYRQILGQKVEFLVSFYNNEISEKSEIFDDQFSVERPDGSNFTLKIRSTKLEDSAMYFCARGDNSYEQYFGPGTRLTVT.

The chain carries TRBV4-1 and TRBJ2-1; a possible D gene is TRBD1 (6 bases). Germline V CDR1 and CDR2: MGHRA, YSYEKL. The CDR3 length is 15 residues. Trimming pared 0 bases from V and 5 bases from J, leaving 11 bases between. For the CDR3, the DNA is TGCGCCAGCAGCCAAGAACCGGGGACAAACAATGAGCAGTTCTTC. It yields the protein CASSQEPGTNNEQFF.

The count of this clone is one. Here the CDR3 reads CASSLGLAGGPRYEQYF. For the CDR3, the DNA is TGCGCCAGCAGCCTGGGACTAGCGGGGGGGCCACGGTACGAGCAGTACTTC. The rearrangement joins TRBV4-1 to TRBJ2-7, with 16 positions matching TRBD2. The CDR3 loop spans 17 amino acids. The V gene end was trimmed by 4 bases and the J gene end by 4 bases; junction bases not matched to a gene: 7. Germline CDR1 and CDR2: MGHRA and YSYEKL.

The genes are TRBV27 and TRBJ1-1; 9 nucleotides align to TRBD1. The germline V gene encodes CDR1 MNHEY and CDR2 SMNVEV (reference sequence). The CDR3 is 14 amino acids. The J segment lost 3 bases and the V segment lost 2 bases, leaving 1 base of the junction unmatched. CDR3 amino acids: CASSLGTGHTEAFF. In nucleotides, the CDR3 is TGTGCCAGCAGTTTAGGGACAGGGCACACTGAAGCTTTCTTT.

This chain connects TRBV6-1 to TRBJ2-7, with TRBD1 matching over 7 bases. J lost 5 bases, V lost 2 bases, and 6 bases had no gene match. This CDR3 spans 14 amino acids. The germline V gene has CDR1 MNHNS and CDR2 SASEGT. CDR3 region: CASSEREGAHEQYF. The CDR3 coding sequence is TGTGCCAGCAGTGAAAGAGAGGGGGCGCACGAGCAGTACTTC.

The CDR3 nucleotides are TGTGCCAGCAGCTTAGAGGTTGAACCCTACGAGCAGTACTTC. Protein product: CASSLEVEPYEQYF. The rearrangement links TRBV5-6 to TRBJ2-7; no clear D. V dropped 2 bases and J dropped 2 bases, with 11 bases sitting between them. Germline V gives CDR1 SGHDT, CDR2 YYEEEE. The CDR3 has 14 amino acids.

The CDR3 nucleotides read TGTGCCATCAGTTACTCTAAGAGCAAGCAGGGACACTATGGCTACACCTTC. Amino acids: CAISYSKSKQGHYGYTF. V and J are TRBV10-3 and TRBJ1-2; D is perhaps TRBD1 (5 bases). The CDR3 contains 17 residues. V lost 5 bases and J 3 bases, leaving 22 bases between the germline ends. Germline assignment: CDR1 ENHRY and CDR2 SYGVKD.

This clone appeared once. The chain uses TRBV9 and TRBJ1-4, with D uncertain. The ends were cut back, 3 bases at V and 2 bases at J, with 8 bases in the middle. This CDR3 region has 14 residues. From germline, CDR1 is SGDLS and CDR2 YYNGEE. CDR3 in DNA: TGTGCCAGCAGCGAACAGCAGACTAATGAAAAACTGTTTTTT. Translation: CASSEQQTNEKLFF.

J is TRBJ2-7 and V is TRBV4-1, with D unclear. V dropped 4 bases and J dropped 1 base, with 11 bases sitting between them. Germline loops: CDR1 MGHRA, CDR2 YSYEKL. The CDR3 extends over 14 amino acids. This chain's CDR3 is CASSPPGRSYEQYF. The CDR3 DNA sequence: TGCGCCAGCAGCCCCCCCGGACGTTCCTACGAGCAGTACTTC.

The chain uses TRBV18 and TRBJ1-4; possibly TRBD1 for D (5 bases). The V gene lost 1 base and the J gene lost 8 bases, with 8 bases spanning the gap. The CDR3 loop spans 13 amino acids. In germline, CDR1 is KGHSH, CDR2 LQKENI. This chain's CDR3 is CASSPQGNEKLFF. Here the CDR3 DNA reads TGTGCCAGCTCACCACAGGGGAACGAAAAACTGTTTTTT.

The rearrangement links TRBV6-1 to TRBJ2-4; D is perhaps TRBD1 (7 bases). The CDR3 has 16 amino acids. Germline V gene lookup returns CDR1 MNHNS and CDR2 SASEGT. Deletions cut 1 base from V and 7 bases from J, with 17 bases between. CDR3 DNA sequence: TGTGCCAGCAGTGAAGGCAGGGGGGTGAATTGGAACATTCAGTACTTC. It is translated as CASSEGRGVNWNIQYF.

This clone was picked up one time. The chain links TRBV6-1 to TRBJ1-5, with D perhaps TRBD1 (5 bases). This CDR3 spans 14 amino acids. V lost 7 bases, J lost 0 bases, and 10 bases lay in between. Germline lookup yields CDR1 MNHNS and CDR2 SASEGT. DNA for the CDR3: TGTGCCAGCAATAGACAGCCTAGCAATCAGCCCCAGCATTTT. This gives the protein CASNRQPSNQPQHF.

This sequence joins TRBV10-2 and TRBJ2-3; D unresolved. V lost 6 bases and J 1 base, leaving 14 bases between the germline ends. Per germline, CDR1 WSHSY and CDR2 SAAADI. The CDR3 totals 15 residues. The CDR3 here is CASSGLMLGTDTQYF. The CDR3 DNA follows: TGCGCCAGCAGCGGCCTTATGTTGGGCACAGATACGCAGTATTTT.

On this clone: Relative to the germline gene, one junction end is altered; a read error may explain this. Other nucleotide sequences in the sample specify the same CDR3. The chain recombines TRBV7-9 with TRBJ2-2, with D maybe TRBD2 (6 bases). The CDR3 is made up of 13 amino acids. Germline V lookup: CDR1 SEHNR, CDR2 FQNEAQ (reference sequence). The CDR3 sequence is CASSFTSTGELFF. In DNA form, the CDR3 reads TGTGCCAGCAGCTTTACTAGCACCGGGGAGCTGTTCTTT.

The chain recombines TRBV29-1 with TRBJ2-7, with D maybe TRBD2 (5 bases). The length of the CDR3 is 14 residues. Per germline, CDR1 SQVTM and CDR2 ANQGSEA. Deletions cut 4 bases from V and 2 bases from J, with 15 bases between. DNA for the CDR3: TGCAGCGTTGGGGGAGTCGGATTCCCCTACGAGCAGTACTTC. Translated: CSVGGVGFPYEQYF.

V usage is TRBV7-2 and J usage is TRBJ2-3; D may be TRBD1 (6 bases). Germline lookup yields CDR1 SGHTA and CDR2 FQGNSA. This CDR3 is built from 14 residues. Trimming removed 2 bases at V and 4 bases at J, with 10 bases between. The CDR3 nucleotides are TGTGCCAGCAGCTTAAACAGGGCCTCAGATACGCAGTATTTT. It specifies CASSLNRASDTQYF.

The chain uses TRBV6-9 and TRBJ1-1; no clear D. Trimming shortened V by 4 bases and J by 4 bases, and 4 bases separated the two germline ends. The CDR3 runs to 11 residues. Germline V gene data show CDR1 as MNHGY and CDR2 as SVAAGI. The CDR3 DNA reads TGTGCCAGCAGTTGGGGCACTGAAGCTTTCTTT. Translating it yields CASSWGTEAFF.

This clone was counted once. This chain links TRBV4-1 with TRBJ2-5; no firm D call. CDR1 is MGHRA and CDR2 is YSYEKL in the germline V gene. The CDR3 length is 14 residues. V shed 5 bases and J shed 2 bases, with 12 bases lying between them. CDR3 residues: CASSGVVGQETQYF. CDR3 DNA: TGCGCCAGCAGCGGCGTGGTCGGGCAAGAGACCCAGTACTTC.

This chain connects TRBV5-4 to TRBJ2-1, with no clear D. Germline values: CDR1 SGHNT, CDR2 YYREEE (reference sequence). Trimming took off 0 bases at V and 0 bases at J, with 10 bases between the two ends. This CDR3 region has 16 residues. The CDR3 nucleotides read TGTGCCAGCAGCTTGGATATGGAGCTCTCCTACAATGAGCAGTTCTTC. It yields the protein CASSLDMELSYNEQFF. Filled out from reference TRBV5-4 and TRBJ2-1, the complete variable domain reads ETGVTQSPTHLIKTRGQQVTLRCSSQSGHNTVSWYQQALGQGPQFIFQYYREEENGRGNFPPRFSGLQFPNYSSELNVNALELDDSALYLCASSLDMELSYNEQFFGPGTRLTVL.

The V gene is TRBV16, the J gene TRBJ1-2; TRBD1 agrees at 7 bases. The CDR3 length is 14 residues. Germline lookup yields CDR1 KGHSY and CDR2 FQNENV. V lost 0 bases to trimming and J lost 10 bases; unmatched junction nucleotides: 8. DNA of the CDR3: TGTGCCAGCAGCCAATCCTCCGACAGGGTGGCCTACACCTTC. This sequence encodes CASSQSSDRVAYTF. The full variable domain, its missing parts supplied by reference TRBV16 and TRBJ1-2, is GEEVAQTPKHLVRGEGQKAKLYCAPIKGHSYVFWYQQVLKNEFKFLISFQNENVFDETGMPKERFSAKCLPNSPCSLEIQATKLEDSAVYFCASSQSSDRVAYTFGSGTRLTVV.

The chain joins TRBV9 to TRBJ1-1, with unresolved D. Germline CDR1 SGDLS, CDR2 YYNGEE. Trimming removed 3 bases at V and 1 base at J, with 10 bases between. The CDR3 has 14 residues. CDR3 amino acids: CASSARQQNTEAFF. The CDR3 DNA reads TGTGCCAGCAGCGCGAGACAACAGAACACTGAAGCTTTCTTT.

CDR3: CASSRWVNTEAFF. DNA for the CDR3: TGTGCCAGCAGCCGTTGGGTTAACACTGAAGCTTTCTTT. The chain carries TRBV6-5 and TRBJ1-1; no firm D call. CDR1 is MNHEY and CDR2 is SVGAGI in the germline V gene. CDR3 length: 13 residues. Trimming removed 6 bases at V and 2 bases at J, with 10 bases between.

This clone was seen a single time. The chain couples TRBV19 to TRBJ1-1; no clear D gene. V lost 3 bases, J lost 1 base, and 6 bases lay in between. Germline assignment: CDR1 LNHDA and CDR2 SQIVND (reference sequence). The CDR3 is 13 residues long. The CDR3 sequence: CASSIIQNTEAFF. CDR3 bases: TGTGCCAGTAGTATTATTCAGAACACTGAAGCTTTCTTT.

The rearrangement joins TRBV11-3 to TRBJ1-6; D call uncertain. Trimming cost V 1 base and J 8 bases, with 12 bases left between them. The germline CDR1 and CDR2 sequences are SGHNT and YENEEA. This CDR3 comprises 15 residues. Written as DNA, the CDR3 is TGTGCCAGCAGCTTAGGATCCGGGAGACATTCACCCCTCCACTTT. As protein: CASSLGSGRHSPLHF. Full variable domain (rest looked up from reference TRBV11-3 and TRBJ1-6): EAGVVQSPRYKIIEKKQPVAFWCNPISGHNTLYWYLQNLGQGPELLIRYENEEAVDDSQLPKDRFSAERLKGVDSTLKIQPAELGDSAVYLCASSLGSGRHSPLHFGNGTRLTVT.

The chain employs TRBV19 and TRBJ1-5; 9 nucleotides match TRBD1. The CDR3 is 14 amino acids. In germline, CDR1 is LNHDA, CDR2 SQIVND (reference sequence). Germline trimming cut 3 bases from V and 6 bases from J; bases unmatched to any gene: 3. The CDR3 nucleotides read TGTGCCAGTAGTATCGGGACAGGGACTCAGCCCCAGCATTTT. This encodes CASSIGTGTQPQHF.

The rearrangement joins TRBV29-1 to TRBJ1-1; D is uncertain. The CDR3 is 10 residues long. Germline CDR1 and CDR2: SQVTM and ANQGSEA. V was shortened by 6 bases and J by 4 bases, with 6 bases between the two germline ends. CDR3: CSVPSTEAFF. In nucleotides, the CDR3 is TGCAGCGTACCGAGCACTGAAGCTTTCTTT.